This TCR beta chain was profiled in a study of blood T cell repertoires in COVID-19. About the study: Some COVID-19 samples were acute and others convalescent; all came from the United States, Italy and Spain. PBMCs, B-cell-depleted T cells, or T cells were the source of the cDNA or gDNA that made up the material.

How the authors handled the data: Counts of nucleated cells, estimated from reference gene primer amplification, were obtained. Sequenced by immunoSEQ multiplex PCR; TCRdb stores in-frame clones only, minus some. V, J and clone size are those of that table, while D and trimming were read from the DNA. The repertoire has roughly 240,000 clones, more than 80% of them found once; the top ten carry over 0.85%. Within 2 weeks before study entry, exposed participants met a COVID-19 case. CDR3 length equals 15 residues. The V end lost 1 base, the J end lost 5 bases, and 14 bases lay between the germline ends. Germline values: CDR1 SGHRS, CDR2 YFSETQ.

This chain connects TRBV5-1 to TRBJ2-3; TRBD2 is a possible D gene (5 bases). The TCR sequence derives from a man aged 50-60 years who had been exposed to COVID-19. Material for sequencing was PBMCs or T cells enriched from blood (not recorded which). Here the CDR3 DNA reads TGCGCCAGCAGCTTGATGAATAGCGTGGGAGATACGCAGTATTTT. Translation: CASSLMNSVGDTQYF.